Shown below are 27 T cell receptor beta chains from a single sample sequenced in a study of T cell changes during pregnancy in multiple sclerosis. The table came from immunoSEQ multiplex PCR; TCRdb's copy has only in-frame clones and leaves some out. The sample has fewer than 70,000 clones, roughly 92% seen once. The sample consisted of CD8+ T cells from peripheral blood mononuclear cells, taken in the third trimester of pregnancy. Receptors originate from a female donor in good health, enrolled as a control in a pregnancy study.

The count of this clone is one. This chain joins TRBV5-4 and TRBJ2-5, with 11 nucleotides matching TRBD2. Losses at the gene ends were 0 bases for V and 5 bases for J; bases not matched to a gene: 3. The V gene's germline CDR1 is SGHNT and CDR2 YYREEE (reference sequence). The CDR3 extends over 15 amino acids. CDR3 nucleotides: TGTGCCAGCAGCTTGGGTAGCGGGGGGGCGGAGACCCAGTACTTC. Its translation is CASSLGSGGAETQYF.

The rearrangement links TRBV27 to TRBJ2-7; no firm D call. The CDR3 totals 12 residues. V lost 5 bases, J lost 3 bases, and 8 bases lay in between. Germline CDR1 MNHEY, CDR2 SMNVEV (reference sequence). This chain's CDR3 is CASSPPGYEQYF. CDR3 coding DNA: TGTGCCAGCAGTCCCCCCGGCTACGAGCAGTACTTC.

CDR3 DNA: TGTGCCAGCAGCCAAGAGTTTGCGGGGGGGTGGGCTAATGAAAAACTGTTTTTT. It specifies CASSQEFAGGWANEKLFF. This chain links TRBV4-2 with TRBJ1-4; D is perhaps TRBD1 (5 bases). The germline V gene has CDR1 LGHNA and CDR2 YNFKEQ. V lost 0 bases, J lost 3 bases, and 17 bases lay in between. The CDR3 is made up of 18 amino acids.

The chain combines TRBV9 with TRBJ2-3; TRBD1 is a possible D gene (5 bases). V lost 0 bases and J 5 bases, leaving 16 bases between the germline ends. The germline V gene encodes CDR1 SGDLS and CDR2 YYNGEE. The CDR3 spans 16 residues. The CDR3 region is CASSVEGAGYEDTQYF. The CDR3 nucleotides read TGTGCCAGCAGCGTAGAGGGTGCAGGGTATGAAGATACGCAGTATTTT.

The V and J genes are TRBV5-4 and TRBJ1-5; 7 nucleotides align to TRBD1. The CDR3 runs to 15 residues. V trimming: 0 bases; J trimming: 4 bases; junction bases outside the gene matches: 4. CDR1 SGHNT and CDR2 YYREEE come from the germline V gene (reference sequence). The CDR3 loop reads CASSLDRGENQPQHF. DNA of the CDR3: TGTGCCAGCAGCTTGGACAGGGGAGAAAATCAGCCCCAGCATTTT.

Turning to this clone: The sample has other DNA sequences that encode this CDR3 too. The chain combines TRBV7-8 with TRBJ1-5, with D possibly being TRBD1 (5 bases). Trimming removed 3 bases at V and 1 base at J, with 10 bases between. Germline V gene lookup returns CDR1 SGHVS and CDR2 FQNEAQ. CDR3 size: 15 residues. Here the CDR3 DNA reads TGTGCCAGCAGCTTGTGGGGGGAAAGCAATCAGCCCCAGCATTTT. Translated, it gives CASSLWGESNQPQHF.

V gene TRBV27 combines with J gene TRBJ2-2; 11 positions agree with TRBD2. With V trimmed by 6 bases and J by 5 bases, 8 bases remained unmatched. There are 16 residues in the CDR3. CDR1 and CDR2 from the germline V gene are MNHEY and SMNVEV (reference sequence). The CDR3 loop reads CASSPRLAGITGELFF. The CDR3 DNA sequence: TGTGCCAGCAGCCCCCGACTAGCGGGGATTACCGGGGAGCTGTTTTTT.

The CDR3 sequence: CAAAPGTGDEKLFF. The CDR3 DNA reads as TGTGCCGCCGCGCCCGGGACAGGGGATGAAAAACTGTTTTTT. The chain couples TRBV10-3 to TRBJ1-4; 10 bases fit TRBD1. The CDR3 extends over 14 amino acids. J was trimmed by 6 bases and V by 11 bases; bases with no gene match: 9. Per the germline V gene, CDR1 is ENHRY and CDR2 is SYGVKD.

The chain recombines TRBV4-3 with TRBJ2-6; 7 nucleotides align to TRBD1. The CDR3 totals 21 residues. The ends lost 1 base at V and 0 bases at J; junction bases unmatched: 15. The germline V gene has CDR1 LGHNA and CDR2 YSLEER. The CDR3 DNA reads as TGCGCCAGCAGCCAAGTTTTCGGGACAGCGACAAAACTCTCTGGGGCCAACGTCCTGACTTTC. Translated, it gives CASSQVFGTATKLSGANVLTF.

The chain uses TRBV2 and TRBJ1-2, with TRBD1 matching over 10 bases. CDR1 is SNHLY, CDR2 FYNNEI, per germline. Unmatched junction bases numbered 11, after V lost 5 bases and J lost 8 bases. This CDR3 is 15 amino acids long. DNA for the CDR3: TGTGCCAGCAGTCCGATGGACAGGGGGATTTGGGGCTACACCTTC. Its protein product is CASSPMDRGIWGYTF.

This sequence joins TRBV2 and TRBJ2-7; D might be TRBD2 (6 bases). The CDR3 consists of 14 residues. The germline V gene encodes CDR1 SNHLY and CDR2 FYNNEI. Between the trimmed V and J ends, which lost 2 bases and 5 bases, there was a span of 13 bases. CDR3 sequence (DNA): TGTGCCAGCAGTGAACGGGGACTGAGGAACGAGCAGTACTTC. It codes for CASSERGLRNEQYF.

This clone has just a few counts. The J gene is TRBJ2-7, the V gene TRBV4-2; the match to TRBD2 covers 10 bases. The germline gives CDR1 LGHNA, CDR2 YNFKEQ. The CDR3 has 17 residues. The V and J ends lost 0 bases and 2 bases, in that order; junction bases with no gene match: 7. In DNA form, the CDR3 reads TGTGCCAGCAGCCAAGAAATTGTAGCGGGGGGTCCCTACGAGCAGTACTTC. Amino acid sequence: CASSQEIVAGGPYEQYF.

The chain has TRBV4-1 and TRBJ2-4; tentative D call: TRBD2 (5 bases). V shed 0 bases and J shed 6 bases, with 12 bases lying between them. Germline CDR1 and CDR2: MGHRA and YSYEKL. This CDR3 is 15 amino acids long. The DNA of the CDR3 is TGCGCCAGCAGCCAAGATCCCGGGGTGGCAAACATTCAGTACTTC. It codes for CASSQDPGVANIQYF.

This chain uses TRBV5-4 with TRBJ1-1; 9 bases agree with TRBD1. The germline gives CDR1 SGHNT, CDR2 YYREEE (reference sequence). Trimming took 5 bases from V and 4 from J; bases not matched to a gene: 9. The CDR3 has 15 amino acids. The CDR3: CASRSPGQGITEAFF. CDR3 nucleotides: TGTGCCAGCAGGTCTCCGGGACAGGGAATCACTGAAGCTTTCTTT.

The chain has TRBV27 and TRBJ2-6; possible D gene TRBD2, 5 bases. The CDR3 length is 15 residues. V lost 4 bases and J 2 bases, leaving 9 bases between the germline ends. Per germline, CDR1 MNHEY and CDR2 SMNVEV (reference sequence). The CDR3 sequence: CASSSTGTGANVLTF. The CDR3 coding sequence is TGTGCCAGCAGTTCGACGGGGACTGGGGCCAACGTCCTGACTTTC.

The chain couples TRBV7-9 to TRBJ2-7; D possibly corresponds to TRBD2 (5 bases). The V gene's germline CDR1 is SEHNR and CDR2 FQNEAQ (reference sequence). There are 16 residues in the CDR3. With 2 bases removed from V and 1 base from J, the gap between germline ends came to 15 bases. The CDR3, as DNA: TGTGCCAGCAGCTTATCTCGGGGAGTCCAGTCCTACGAGCAGTACTTC. Its translation is CASSLSRGVQSYEQYF.

V gene TRBV27 combines with J gene TRBJ2-7; D ambiguous. V was trimmed by 0 bases and J by 7 bases, leaving 13 bases between them. CDR3 length: 14 residues. Germline V gene data show CDR1 as MNHEY and CDR2 as SMNVEV (reference sequence). This chain's CDR3 is CASSLSTGSGEQYF. In DNA, the CDR3 is TGTGCCAGCAGTTTATCGACTGGTTCTGGTGAGCAGTACTTC.

V is TRBV19 and J is TRBJ2-1, with a weak D call TRBD2 (6 bases). Trimming took off 6 bases at V and 0 bases at J, with 12 bases between the two ends. Germline V gene sequence: CDR1 LNHDA, CDR2 SQIVND (reference sequence). This CDR3 comprises 15 residues. The CDR3 bases are TGTGCCAGTAGCGCGGGGCAAAGCTCCTACAATGAGCAGTTCTTC. Protein: CASSAGQSSYNEQFF. The full variable domain, its missing parts supplied by reference TRBV19 and TRBJ2-1, is DGGITQSPKYLFRKEGQNVTLSCEQNLNHDAMYWYRQDPGQGLRLIYYSQIVNDFQKGDIAEGYSVSREKKESFPLTVTSAQKNPTAFYLCASSAGQSSYNEQFFGPGTRLTVL.

This clone has more than one count but fewer than ten. The chain links TRBV6-1 to TRBJ2-5; 9 bases are shared with TRBD2. The CDR3 consists of 14 residues. CDR1 and CDR2 (germline): MNHNS, SASEGT. Trimming took 3 bases from V and 5 from J; bases not matched to a gene: 4. The CDR3 DNA sequence: TGTGCCAGCAGTGATGGGACTAGCTTTGAGACCCAGTACTTC. Translating it yields CASSDGTSFETQYF.

The rearrangement uses TRBV27 and TRBJ1-6; no clear D. Trimming pared 2 bases from V and 3 bases from J, leaving 8 bases between. This CDR3 region has 15 residues. The germline gives CDR1 MNHEY, CDR2 SMNVEV (reference sequence). CDR3 DNA: TGTGCCAGCAGTTTACGAGGGAACTATAATTCACCCCTCCACTTT. The encoded protein is CASSLRGNYNSPLHF.

This rearrangement joins TRBV27 to TRBJ1-2, with 7 bases fitting TRBD1. Unmatched junction bases numbered 10, after V lost 5 bases and J lost 4 bases. This CDR3 spans 15 amino acids. Germline CDR1 reads MNHEY; CDR2 reads SMNVEV (reference sequence). The CDR3 region has the DNA TGTGCCAGCAGTACCCGACCGGGACAGCCCTATGGCTACACCTTC. As protein: CASSTRPGQPYGYTF.

The chain joins TRBV4-3 to TRBJ2-1, with D unclear. Germline CDR1 is LGHNA and CDR2 is YSLEER. The V gene lost 3 bases and the J gene lost 9 bases, with 15 bases spanning the gap. This CDR3 region has 14 residues. CDR3 nucleotide sequence: TGCGCCAGCAGCCAGCAAAGCGTAGATGGTGAGCAGTTCTTC. It is translated as CASSQQSVDGEQFF.

The V call is TRBV19, the J call TRBJ1-5, with 8 positions matching TRBD1. CDR3 length equals 15 residues. CDR1 and CDR2 (germline): LNHDA, SQIVND (reference sequence). After removal of 5 bases from V and 7 bases from J, the junction contained 10 bases not matched to a gene. The CDR3 loop reads CASSSRQGMKQPQHF. In nucleotides, the CDR3 is TGTGCCAGTAGTTCGAGACAGGGGATGAAGCAGCCCCAGCATTTT.

The V call is TRBV30, the J call TRBJ1-3; unclear D gene. The CDR3 spans 15 residues. Germline assignment: CDR1 GTSNPN and CDR2 SVGIG (reference sequence). V lost 7 bases, J lost 3 bases, and 19 bases lay in between. The CDR3 protein is CASTVREFFGNTIYF. In DNA form, the CDR3 reads TGTGCCTCCACCGTGCGGGAGTTTTTTGGAAACACCATATATTTT. Full variable domain (remainder filled in from reference TRBV30 and TRBJ1-3): SQTIHQWPATLVQPVGSPLSLECTVEGTSNPNLYWYRQAAGRGLQLLFYSVGIGQISSEVPQNLSASRPQDRQFILSSKKLLLSDSGFYLCASTVREFFGNTIYFGEGSWLTVV.

V and J are TRBV27 and TRBJ1-3; tentative D call: TRBD1 (5 bases). The V end was cut by 6 bases, the J end by 0 bases, with 9 bases between. This CDR3 contains 14 residues. Per the germline V gene, CDR1 is MNHEY and CDR2 is SMNVEV (reference sequence). CDR3 coding DNA: TGTGCCAGCAGCCCCGGGGGCTCTGGAAACACCATATATTTT. It specifies CASSPGGSGNTIYF.

CDR3 in amino acids: CASSLVQELYYGYTF. CDR3 bases: TGTGCCAGCAGCTTGGTGCAAGAGTTATACTATGGCTACACCTTC. The V and J genes are TRBV5-8 and TRBJ1-2; D is unclear. With 0 bases removed from V and 3 bases from J, the gap between germline ends came to 12 bases. CDR1 is SGHTS and CDR2 is YDEGEE in the germline V gene. CDR3 size: 15 residues. The full variable domain, completed using reference TRBV5-8 and TRBJ1-2, is EAGVTQSPTHLIKTRGQQATLRCSPISGHTSVYWYQQALGLGLQFLLWYDEGEERNRGNFPPRFSGRQFPNYSSELNVNALELEDSALYLCASSLVQELYYGYTFGSGTRLTVV.

The CDR3 region is CASSGAGQYVDEQYF. Here the CDR3 DNA reads TGTGCCAGCAGTGGGGCGGGACAGTACGTCGACGAGCAGTACTTC. The chain links TRBV6-5 to TRBJ2-7, with TRBD1 as a possible D gene (7 bases). Germline lookup yields CDR1 MNHEY and CDR2 SVGAGI. Trimming pared 5 bases from V and 5 bases from J, leaving 19 bases between. This CDR3 comprises 15 residues.